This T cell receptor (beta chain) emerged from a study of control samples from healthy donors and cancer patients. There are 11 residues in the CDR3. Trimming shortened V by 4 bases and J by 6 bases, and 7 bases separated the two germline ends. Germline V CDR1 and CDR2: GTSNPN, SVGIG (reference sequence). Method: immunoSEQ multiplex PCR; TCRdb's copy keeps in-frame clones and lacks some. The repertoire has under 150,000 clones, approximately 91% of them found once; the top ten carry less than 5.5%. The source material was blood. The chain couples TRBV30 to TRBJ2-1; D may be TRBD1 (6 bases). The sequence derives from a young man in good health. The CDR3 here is CAWTGANEQFF. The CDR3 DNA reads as TGTGCCTGGACAGGGGCCAATGAGCAGTTCTTC.